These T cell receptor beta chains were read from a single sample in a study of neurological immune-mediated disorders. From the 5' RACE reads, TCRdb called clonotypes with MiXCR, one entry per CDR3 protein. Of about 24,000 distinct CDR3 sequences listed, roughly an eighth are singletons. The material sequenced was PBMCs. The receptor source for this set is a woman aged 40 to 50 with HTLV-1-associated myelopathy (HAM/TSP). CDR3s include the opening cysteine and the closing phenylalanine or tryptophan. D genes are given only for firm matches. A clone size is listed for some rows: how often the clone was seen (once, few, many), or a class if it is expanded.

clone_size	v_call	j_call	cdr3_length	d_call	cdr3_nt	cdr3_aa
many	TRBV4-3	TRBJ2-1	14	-	TGCGCCAGCAGCCAGCGCGGGCCGTACAATGAGCAGTTCTTC	CASSQRGPYNEQFF
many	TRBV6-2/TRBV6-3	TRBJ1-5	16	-	TGTGCCAGCAGTTACCCGGGAGGTGTGAGCAATCAGCCCCAGCATTTT	CASSYPGGVSNQPQHF
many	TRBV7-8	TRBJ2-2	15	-	TGTGCCAGCAGCTTAAACCTACAGGGCGGCGGGGAGCTGTTTTTT	CASSLNLQGGGELFF
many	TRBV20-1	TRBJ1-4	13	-	TGCAGTGCGTTACAGTTGCCTAATGAAAAACTGTTTTTT	CSALQLPNEKLFF
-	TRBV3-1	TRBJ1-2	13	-	TGTGCCAGCAGCTTGGATGTCCGGGGGGGCTGCACCTTC	CASSLDVRGGCTF
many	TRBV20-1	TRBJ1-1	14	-	TGCAGTGCTAAGGCTACGTCGAGGGGCACTGAAGCTTTCTTT	CSAKATSRGTEAFF
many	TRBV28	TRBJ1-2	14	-	TGTGCCAGCGGTCGTGGGGGACTGAACTATGGCTACACCTTC	CASGRGGLNYGYTF
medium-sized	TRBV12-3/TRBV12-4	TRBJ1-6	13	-	TGTGCCAGCAGTTCTATCGGTAATTCACCCCTCCACTTT	CASSSIGNSPLHF
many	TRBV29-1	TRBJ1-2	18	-	TGCAGCGTTCTGACGAGGGGGAAGCAAAGTATATTTAACTATGGCTACACCTTC	CSVLTRGKQSIFNYGYTF
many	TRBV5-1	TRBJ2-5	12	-	TGCGCCAGCAGCTTGGCTGTAGAGACCCAGTACTTC	CASSLAVETQYF
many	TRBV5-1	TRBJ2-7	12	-	TGCGCCAGCAGCAAAGACAACTACGAGCAGTACTTC	CASSKDNYEQYF
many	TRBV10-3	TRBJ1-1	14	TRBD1	TGTGCCATCAAGCCGGACAGGGGGAACACTGAAGCTTTCTTT	CAIKPDRGNTEAFF
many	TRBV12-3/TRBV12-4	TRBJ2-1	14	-	TGTGCCAGCAGTTTGCGGGGCTCCTACAATGAGCAGTTCTTC	CASSLRGSYNEQFF
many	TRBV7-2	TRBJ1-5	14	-	TGTGCCAGCAGCTTACAGGGGTTCAATCAGCCCCAGCATTTT	CASSLQGFNQPQHF
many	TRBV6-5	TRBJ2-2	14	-	TGTGCCAGCAGTTACTCCAGGGGCGCCGGGGAGCTGTTTTTT	CASSYSRGAGELFF
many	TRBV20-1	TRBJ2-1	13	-	TGCAGTGCTAGGACAGATTACTACAATGAGCAGTTCTTC	CSARTDYYNEQFF
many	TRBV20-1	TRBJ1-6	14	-	TGCAGTGCTAGAGAGGGACAATATAATTCACCCCTCCACTTT	CSAREGQYNSPLHF
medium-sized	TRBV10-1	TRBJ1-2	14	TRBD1	TGCGCCAGCAGTGATGGACAGGGGGCTGGTGGCTACACCTTC	CASSDGQGAGGYTF
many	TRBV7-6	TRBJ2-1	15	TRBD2	TGTGCCAGCAGCCGTAGCGGGGGAATTTACAATGAGCAGTTCTTC	CASSRSGGIYNEQFF
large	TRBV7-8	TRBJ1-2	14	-	TGTGCCAGCAGCTTAGACGAGGCCTCAGGTGGCTACACCTTC	CASSLDEASGGYTF
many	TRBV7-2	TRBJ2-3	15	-	TGTGCCAGCAGCAATCTAGCGCCTCGCACAGATACGCAGTATTTT	CASSNLAPRTDTQYF
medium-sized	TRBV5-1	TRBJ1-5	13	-	TGCGCCAGCAGCTTGGATTACAATCAGCCCCAGCATTTT	CASSLDYNQPQHF
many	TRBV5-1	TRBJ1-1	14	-	TGCGCCAGCAGCGGGGACGGCGGGAACACTGAAGCTTTCTTT	CASSGDGGNTEAFF
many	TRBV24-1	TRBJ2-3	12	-	TGTGCCACCCGGACGAGCACAGATACGCAGTATTTT	CATRTSTDTQYF
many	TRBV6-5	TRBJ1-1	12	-	TGTGCCAGCAGCCAGGGTCCCACTGAAGCTTTCTTT	CASSQGPTEAFF
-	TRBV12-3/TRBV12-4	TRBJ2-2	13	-	TGCGCCAGCAGTTTCTCCGTGGCCAGGGAGCTGTTTTTT	CASSFSVARELFF
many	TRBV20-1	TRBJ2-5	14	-	TGCAGTGCTAGAGATGCCTTGTACCAAGAGACCCAGTACTTC	CSARDALYQETQYF
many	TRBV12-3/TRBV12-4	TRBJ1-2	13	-	TGTGCCAGCATCAACGGGCTAAGCTATGGCTACACCTTC	CASINGLSYGYTF
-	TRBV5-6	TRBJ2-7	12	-	TGTGCCAGCTTGTCCGGGCCCTACGAGCAGTACTTC	CASLSGPYEQYF
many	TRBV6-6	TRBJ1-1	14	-	TGTGCCAGCAGTTACTCAGGGGCGAACGCTGAAGCTTTCTTT	CASSYSGANAEAFF
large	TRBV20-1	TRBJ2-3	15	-	TGCAGTGCTCCAGACTCACAATCTAGCACAGATACGCAGTATTTT	CSAPDSQSSTDTQYF
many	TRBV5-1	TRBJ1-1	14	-	TGCGCCAGCAGCTTATTGAGTCCGAACACTGAAGCTTTCTTT	CASSLLSPNTEAFF
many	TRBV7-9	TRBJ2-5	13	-	TGTGCCAGCAGTCGGGACTCTCAAGAGACCCAGTACTTC	CASSRDSQETQYF
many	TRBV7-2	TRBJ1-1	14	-	TGTGCCAGCAGCTTAGACGGGGTTAACACTGAAGCTTTCTTT	CASSLDGVNTEAFF
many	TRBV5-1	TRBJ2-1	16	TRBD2	TGCGCCAGCAGCTTGGCTCTAGCGGGAGTTGTATATGAGCAGTTCTTC	CASSLALAGVVYEQFF
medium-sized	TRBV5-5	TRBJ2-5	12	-	TGTGCCAGCGCTTCCCATCAAGAGGCCCAGTACTTC	CASASHQEAQYF
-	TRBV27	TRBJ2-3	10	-	TGTGCCACCATGGCAAATACGCAGTCTTTT	CATMANTQSF
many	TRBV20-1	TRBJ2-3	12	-	TGCAGTGCTGGGGTAGCGGAAGATACGCAGTATTTT	CSAGVAEDTQYF
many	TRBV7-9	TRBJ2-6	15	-	TGTGCCAGCAGCGACCAGGAAACGGGGGCCAACGTCCTGACTTTC	CASSDQETGANVLTF
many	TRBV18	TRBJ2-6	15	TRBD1	TGTGCCAGCTCTCCGACAGGGGCCGGGGCCAACGTCCTGACTTTC	CASSPTGAGANVLTF
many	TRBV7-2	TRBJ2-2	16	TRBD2	TGTGCCAGCAGGCGGACTAGCGGGACGAACACCGGGGAGCTGTTTTTT	CASRRTSGTNTGELFF
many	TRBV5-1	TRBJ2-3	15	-	TGCGCCAGCAGCTTGGAAGCCCGCCGCACAGATACGCAGTATTTT	CASSLEARRTDTQYF
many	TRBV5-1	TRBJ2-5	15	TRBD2	TGCGCCAGCAGCGCCGGGACTAGCGGGAAAGAGACCCAGTACTTC	CASSAGTSGKETQYF
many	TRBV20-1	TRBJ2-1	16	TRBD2	TGCAGTGCGATAAGGACTAGCGGGGGGGAGGAGGGTGAGCAGTTCTTC	CSAIRTSGGEEGEQFF
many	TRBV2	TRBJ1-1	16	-	TGTGCCAGCACAACGGCAGGGGCTATTTCGAACACTGAAGCTTTCTTT	CASTTAGAISNTEAFF